The 25 T cell receptor beta chains below were found in one sample sequenced in a study of T-cell memory formation after mild COVID-19. In TCRdb, the 5' RACE reads were re-called with MiXCR into one record per CDR3 protein. The sample lists about half a million distinct CDR3 sequences; 15% to 20% were seen once. Specimen: PBMCs or a T cell subset sorted from them (not recorded which). Receptors were obtained from an adult woman who had mild COVID-19 (a few samples of this study predate the infection). Cell type and time point are not known.

The chain carries TRBV4-1 and TRBJ1-6; 7 bases map to TRBD1. CDR1 MGHRA and CDR2 YSYEKL come from the germline V gene. The CDR3 contains 14 residues. The junction had 9 bases not matched to a gene; V was cut back by 4 bases and J by 12 bases. The CDR3 is CASSRQGVSQPLHF. In DNA form, the CDR3 reads TGCGCCAGCAGCCGACAGGGAGTTTCGCAACCCCTCCACTTT.

This clonotype was counted a few times. This chain uses TRBV19 with TRBJ1-5; D is ambiguous. Germline V gives CDR1 LNHDA, CDR2 SQIVND (reference sequence). The V end lost 3 bases, the J end lost 8 bases, and 8 bases lay between the germline ends. CDR3 length: 12 amino acids. CDR3 sequence reads: CASSIYWEPQHF. For the CDR3, the DNA is TGTGCCAGTAGTATTTACTGGGAGCCCCAGCATTTT.

This clonotype was counted between two and nine times. V gene TRBV7-2 combines with J gene TRBJ2-3; the D gene is possibly TRBD2 (6 bases). The ends were cut back, 2 bases at V and 9 bases at J, with 9 bases in the middle. Germline lookup yields CDR1 SGHTA and CDR2 FQGNSA. This CDR3 is 12 amino acids long. As DNA, the CDR3 is TGTGCCAGCAGCTTAAAGGCGGGAACGCAGTATTTT. Protein product: CASSLKAGTQYF.

This chain links TRBV6-1 with TRBJ2-5, with D possibly matching TRBD2 (7 bases). Germline V gene data show CDR1 as MNHNS and CDR2 as SASEGT. V lost 4 bases and J lost 8, with 14 bases in between. The CDR3 runs 13 residues. The CDR3 here is CASSAGGHGTQYF. The CDR3 region has the DNA TGTGCCAGCAGTGCCGGGGGGCACGGAACCCAGTACTTC.

Only a few counts were recorded for this clonotype. The V gene is TRBV29-1, the J gene TRBJ2-1; weak D call: TRBD2 (5 bases). V was cut by 6 bases and J by 4 bases, with 25 bases left in between. The germline V gene encodes CDR1 SQVTM and CDR2 ANQGSEA. CDR3 length: 17 residues. The CDR3: CSVDARFVGLQYNEQFF. The CDR3 DNA reads TGCAGCGTAGACGCGCGTTTCGTAGGACTGCAATACAATGAGCAGTTCTTC.

The V call is TRBV10-3, the J call TRBJ1-2; unclear D gene. The germline CDR1 and CDR2 sequences are ENHRY and SYGVKD. V lost 0 bases and J 2 bases, leaving 22 bases between the germline ends. The CDR3 consists of 19 residues. CDR3 DNA sequence: TGTGCCATCAGTGAGTCTCCAGTAGGGTTATCAAGTGTAAACTATGGCTACACCTTC. This gives the protein CAISESPVGLSSVNYGYTF.

This clonotype appeared many times. The gene calls are TRBV7-9 and TRBJ2-3, with a weak D call TRBD2 (5 bases). The CDR3 is 16 amino acids. Germline-derived CDR1 and CDR2 are SEHNR and FQNEAQ (reference sequence). V gave up 0 bases and J gave up 0 bases, with 10 bases separating them. The CDR3 DNA follows: TGTGCCAGCAGCTTAGCGATACTAGTAAGCACAGATACGCAGTATTTT. Translation gives CASSLAILVSTDTQYF.

This clonotype was seen at least ten times. The V call is TRBV5-1, the J call TRBJ2-7; D call uncertain. CDR3 length equals 14 residues. V was clipped by 3 bases and J by 3 bases, with 13 bases between them. Germline values: CDR1 SGHRS, CDR2 YFSETQ. Here the CDR3 reads CASSSSGPDYEQYF. The CDR3 coding sequence is TGCGCCAGCAGCTCCTCCGGACCCGACTACGAGCAGTACTTC.

This clonotype was detected a few times. The chain couples TRBV4-3 to TRBJ2-7; 9 bases line up with TRBD2. Germline assignment: CDR1 LGHNA and CDR2 YSLEER. J lost 6 bases, V lost 1 base, and 7 bases had no gene match. The CDR3 sequence is 15 residues long. As DNA, the CDR3 is TGCGCCAGCAGCCAAGGTAGTAGCGGGAGAGGCGAGCAGTACTTC. This gives the protein CASSQGSSGRGEQYF.

This clonotype was observed a few times. The chain employs TRBV5-1 and TRBJ2-3, with D unresolved. CDR1 is SGHRS, CDR2 YFSETQ, per germline. The CDR3 contains 16 residues. V was trimmed by 0 bases and J by 0 bases, leaving 11 bases between them. The CDR3 is CASSLEAYTSTDTQYF. CDR3 nucleotides: TGCGCCAGCAGCTTGGAGGCCTATACAAGCACAGATACGCAGTATTTT.

J is TRBJ2-7 and V is TRBV6-2 or TRBV6-3; 13 bases align to TRBD2. In germline, CDR1 is MNHEY, CDR2 SVGEGT. V gave up 4 bases and J gave up 4 bases; unmatched junction bases: 7. The CDR3 loop spans 16 amino acids. The CDR3: CASSSGTSGTDYEQYF. Written as DNA, the CDR3 is TGTGCCAGCAGTTCCGGGACTAGCGGGACGGATTACGAGCAGTACTTC.

A few counts support this clonotype. V usage is TRBV3-1 and J usage is TRBJ1-4; TRBD1 matches 8 bases. V shed 0 bases, J shed 2 bases, and the junction held 8 bases outside the gene matches. CDR3 size: 18 residues. CDR1 LGHDT and CDR2 YNNKEL come from the germline V gene (reference sequence). As DNA, the CDR3 is TGTGCCAGCAGCCAAGAGGGCAGGGGGCGGCAGACTAATGAAAAACTGTTTTTT. This translates into CASSQEGRGRQTNEKLFF.

There are a few counts of this clonotype. This chain connects TRBV18 to TRBJ1-1; tentatively, D is TRBD1 (5 bases). Germline lookup yields CDR1 KGHSH and CDR2 LQKENI. The CDR3 is 18 residues long. V gave up 3 bases and J gave up 6 bases, with 26 bases separating them. CDR3 amino acids: CASSPLRLGEGRRAEAFF. As DNA, the CDR3 is TGTGCCAGCTCACCCCTTCGCCTAGGCGAGGGGAGGAGAGCTGAAGCTTTCTTT.

The chain uses TRBV10-3 and TRBJ2-3; TRBD2 matches 12 bases. Germline V gene lookup returns CDR1 ENHRY and CDR2 SYGVKD. The length of the CDR3 is 15 residues. The V segment lost 11 bases and the J segment 2 bases; nucleotides outside the gene matches: 8. The CDR3 coding sequence is TGTGCCGCGGCCGGGACTAGCGGGCCCACAGATACGCAGTATTTT. Amino acid sequence: CAAAGTSGPTDTQYF.

The chain's CDR3 is CAWGQGRSHEQYF. The CDR3 nucleotides read TGTGCCTGGGGACAGGGTAGGTCCCACGAGCAGTACTTC. V and J are TRBV30 and TRBJ2-7; TRBD1 aligns across 8 bases. Germline CDR1 and CDR2: GTSNPN and SVGIG (reference sequence). V lost 5 bases to trimming and J lost 5 bases; unmatched junction nucleotides: 8. CDR3 length equals 13 residues.

The chain uses TRBV7-2 and TRBJ2-1, with D possibly being TRBD2 (5 bases). The CDR3 is made up of 11 amino acids. Trimming took off 6 bases at V and 9 bases at J, with 9 bases between the two ends. Germline CDR1 and CDR2: SGHTA and FQGNSA. The CDR3 DNA sequence: TGTGCCAGCAGTTCTAGCTTTGAGCAGTTCTTC. It yields the protein CASSSSFEQFF.

This clonotype was seen more than once but under ten times. This chain links TRBV7-9 with TRBJ2-3, with D perhaps TRBD2 (6 bases). Germline CDR1 SEHNR, CDR2 FQNEAQ (reference sequence). V was trimmed by 5 bases and J by 1 base, leaving 19 bases between them. CDR3 size: 17 residues. CDR3 DNA: TGTGCCAGCAGCCCTTTTCAAGGAGGGCCGGGCACAGATACGCAGTATTTT. Translated: CASSPFQGGPGTDTQYF.

In nucleotides, the CDR3 is TGCAGCGTTGAAGAGAGCCGCTACGAGCAGTACTTC. Encoded protein: CSVEESRYEQYF. This chain joins TRBV29-1 and TRBJ2-7; the D is unclear. In germline, CDR1 is SQVTM, CDR2 ANQGSEA. This CDR3 spans 12 amino acids. The V end lost 0 bases, the J end lost 3 bases, and 6 bases lay between the germline ends.

This sequence joins TRBV5-1 and TRBJ1-2; D is unresolved. Trimming took off 0 bases at V and 8 bases at J, with 14 bases between the two ends. This CDR3 is 14 amino acids long. Germline assignment: CDR1 SGHRS and CDR2 YFSETQ. In DNA form, the CDR3 reads TGCGCCAGCAGCTTGGATGGGCAGGAGAAGGGCTACACCTTC. It specifies CASSLDGQEKGYTF.

This clonotype was counted between two and nine times. The chain couples TRBV19 to TRBJ1-2, with a possible D match to TRBD1 (5 bases). The V gene lost 11 bases and the J gene lost 3 bases, with 13 bases spanning the gap. Germline loops: CDR1 LNHDA, CDR2 SQIVND (reference sequence). The CDR3 is 12 residues long. Here the CDR3 reads CAGHGTDYGYTF. The CDR3 DNA is TGTGCCGGACACGGGACGGACTATGGCTACACCTTC.

This clonotype was seen ten or more times. The chain carries TRBV7-3 and TRBJ2-1, with 8 bases matching TRBD2. Germline-derived CDR1 and CDR2 are SGHTA and FQGTGA. The length of the CDR3 is 15 residues. The ends lost 0 bases at V and 4 bases at J; junction bases unmatched: 2. CDR3 DNA sequence: TGTGCCAGCAGCTTAACGGCTAGCGGGTACAATGAGCAGTTCTTC. Its protein is CASSLTASGYNEQFF. The variable domain in full, completed from reference TRBV7-3 and TRBJ2-1, reads GAGVSQTPSNKVTEKGKYVELRCDPISGHTALYWYRQSLGQGPEFLIYFQGTGAADDSGLPNDRFFAVRPEGSVSTLKIQRTERGDSAVYLCASSLTASGYNEQFFGPGTRLTVL.

This clonotype was seen only a few times. The chain is built from TRBV5-4 and TRBJ1-2; D remains unclear. The germline V gene has CDR1 SGHNT and CDR2 YYREEE (reference sequence). V gave up 4 bases and J gave up 0 bases, with 13 bases separating them. This CDR3 spans 15 amino acids. The CDR3 coding sequence is TGTGCCAGCAGCCTCCGAGGCGGTACTAACTATGGCTACACCTTC. Translated, it gives CASSLRGGTNYGYTF.

The rearrangement uses TRBV5-1 and TRBJ2-7; 14 positions match TRBD2. Per germline, CDR1 SGHRS and CDR2 YFSETQ. The CDR3 runs to 17 residues. With V trimmed by 4 bases and J by 0 bases, 6 bases remained unmatched. CDR3 protein: CASSPGLAGALSYEQYF. As DNA, the CDR3 is TGCGCCAGCAGCCCGGGACTAGCGGGAGCCCTCTCCTACGAGCAGTACTTC.

The sample holds a few counts of this clonotype. V gene TRBV5-6 combines with J gene TRBJ1-2; a possible D gene is TRBD1 (6 bases). V was clipped by 5 bases and J by 2 bases, with 13 bases between them. The CDR3 runs to 14 residues. Germline V gene sequence: CDR1 SGHDT, CDR2 YYEEEE. For the CDR3, the DNA is TGTGCCAGCAGTCCCGGGACAACAAACTATGGCTACACCTTC. Translating it yields CASSPGTTNYGYTF.

In this sample, this clonotype turned up once. The chain combines TRBV10-3 with TRBJ1-6; possibly TRBD1 for D (5 bases). Germline values: CDR1 ENHRY, CDR2 SYGVKD. The CDR3 sequence is 17 residues long. The V end lost 2 bases, the J end lost 6 bases, and 17 bases lay between the germline ends. The CDR3 is CAISEPGLIRGNSPLHF. The CDR3 DNA sequence: TGTGCCATCAGTGAGCCGGGACTTATTCGCGGTAATTCACCCCTCCACTTT.